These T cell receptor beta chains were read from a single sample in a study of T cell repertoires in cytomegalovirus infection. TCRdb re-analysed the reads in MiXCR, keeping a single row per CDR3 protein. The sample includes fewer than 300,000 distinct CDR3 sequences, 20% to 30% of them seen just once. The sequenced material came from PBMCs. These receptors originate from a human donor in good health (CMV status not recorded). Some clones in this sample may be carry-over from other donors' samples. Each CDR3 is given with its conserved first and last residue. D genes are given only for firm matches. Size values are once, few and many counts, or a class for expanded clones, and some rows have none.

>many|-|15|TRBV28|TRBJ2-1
CASSLGGAKNNEQFF
TGTGCCAGCAGTTTGGGGGGGGCTAAGAACAATGAGCAGTTCTTC
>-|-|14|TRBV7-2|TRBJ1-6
CASSLGPGATPLHF
TGTGCCAGCAGCTTAGGACCGGGGGCGACACCCCTCCACTTT
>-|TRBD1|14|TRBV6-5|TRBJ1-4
CASSYRQGGEKLFF
TGTGCCAGCAGTTACAGACAGGGGGGGGAAAAACTGTTTTTT
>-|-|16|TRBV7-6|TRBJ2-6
CASSLGQSSGANVLTF
TGTGCCAGCAGCTTAGGCCAAAGCTCTGGGGCCAACGTCCTGACTTTC
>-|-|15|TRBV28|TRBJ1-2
CASSFPGQTSYGYTF
TGTGCCAGCAGTTTCCCGGGACAAACCTCGTATGGCTACACCTTC
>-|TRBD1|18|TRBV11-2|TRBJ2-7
CASSLKGQGGFTAYEQYF
TGTGCCAGCAGCTTAAAGGGACAGGGGGGGTTTACGGCCTACGAGCAGTACTTC
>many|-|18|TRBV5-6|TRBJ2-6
CASSFAWGMNSGANVLTF
TGTGCCAGCAGCTTCGCATGGGGAATGAACTCTGGGGCCAACGTCCTGACTTTC
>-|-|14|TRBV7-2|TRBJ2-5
CASSFGRGQETQYF
TGTGCCAGCAGCTTCGGAAGGGGCCAAGAGACCCAGTACTTC
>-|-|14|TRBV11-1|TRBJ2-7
CASSSAGTAYEQYF
TGTGCCAGCAGCTCGGCAGGGACCGCCTACGAGCAGTACTTC
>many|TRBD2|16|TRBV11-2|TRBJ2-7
CASSFRTSGRAYEQYF
TGTGCCAGCAGCTTCCGGACTAGCGGGAGGGCCTACGAGCAGTACTTC
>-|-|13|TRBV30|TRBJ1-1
CAGRGRMNTEAFF
TGTGCCGGGAGGGGCAGGATGAACACTGAAGCTTTCTTT
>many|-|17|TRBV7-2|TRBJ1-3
CASSLFTSLPSGNTIYF
TGTGCCAGCAGCTTATTCACCTCCTTGCCCTCTGGAAACACCATATATTTT
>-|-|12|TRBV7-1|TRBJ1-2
CASNADDYGYTF
TGTGCCAGCAATGCGGACGACTATGGCTACACCTTC
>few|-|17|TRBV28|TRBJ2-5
CASSLVPGRRDWETQYF
TGTGCCAGCAGTTTAGTTCCAGGACGAAGGGACTGGGAGACCCAGTACTTC
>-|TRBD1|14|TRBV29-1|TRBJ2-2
CSVTDRLNTGELFF
TGCAGCGTAACGGACAGGTTGAACACCGGGGAGCTGTTTTTT
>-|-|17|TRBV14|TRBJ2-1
CASSHVPGPGSHNEQFF
TGTGCCAGCAGCCACGTCCCGGGCCCGGGAAGTCACAATGAGCAGTTCTTC
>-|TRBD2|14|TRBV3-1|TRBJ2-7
CASSHPGTTYEQYF
TGTGCCAGCAGCCACCCCGGGACTACCTACGAGCAGTACTTC
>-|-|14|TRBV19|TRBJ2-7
CASSPAGLTYEQYF
TGTGCCAGTAGTCCAGCTGGACTTACCTACGAGCAGTACTTC
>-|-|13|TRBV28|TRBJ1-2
CASSLPYGDGYTF
TGTGCCAGCAGCCTACCGTACGGGGACGGCTACACCTTC
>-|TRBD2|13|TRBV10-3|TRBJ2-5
CAIRAGAQETQYF
TGTGCCATCAGAGCGGGGGCCCAAGAGACCCAGTACTTC
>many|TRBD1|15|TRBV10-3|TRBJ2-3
CATKLDRGSTDTQYF
TGTGCCACCAAGTTGGACAGGGGCAGCACAGATACGCAGTATTTT
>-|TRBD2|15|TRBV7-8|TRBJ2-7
CASSLRLAGMYEQYF
TGTGCCAGCAGCCTCCGACTAGCGGGAATGTACGAGCAGTACTTC
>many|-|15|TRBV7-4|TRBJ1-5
CASSLTPRIVQPQHF
TGTGCCAGCAGCTTAACCCCCAGGATAGTTCAGCCCCAGCATTTT
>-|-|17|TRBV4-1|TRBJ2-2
CASSQERGSANTGELFF
TGCGCCAGCAGCCAAGAACGGGGGTCCGCGAACACCGGGGAGCTGTTTTTT
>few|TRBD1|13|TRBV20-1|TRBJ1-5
CSARTGGDQPQHF
TGCAGTGCCCGGACAGGGGGCGATCAGCCCCAGCATTTT
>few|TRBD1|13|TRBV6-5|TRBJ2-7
CASRGTAYYEQYF
TGTGCCAGCAGAGGGACAGCCTACTACGAGCAGTACTTC
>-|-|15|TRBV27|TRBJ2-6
CASRFRGAGANVLTF
TGTGCCAGCAGATTCAGGGGTGCTGGGGCCAACGTCCTGACTTTC
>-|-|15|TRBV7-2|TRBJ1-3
CASSPKKYSGNTIYF
TGTGCCAGCAGCCCCAAGAAATACTCTGGAAACACCATATATTTT
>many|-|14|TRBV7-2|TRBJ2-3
CASSLFISADTQYF
TGTGCCAGCAGCTTATTCATCTCGGCAGATACGCAGTATTTT
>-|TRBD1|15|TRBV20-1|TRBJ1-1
CSARDPTGADTEAFF
TGCAGTGCTAGAGACCCGACAGGGGCGGACACTGAAGCTTTCTTT
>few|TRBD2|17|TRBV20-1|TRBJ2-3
CSARELAGGPVTDTQYF
TGCAGTGCTAGAGAACTAGCGGGAGGGCCCGTGACAGATACGCAGTATTTT
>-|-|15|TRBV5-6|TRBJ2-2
CASSFPGRITGELFF
TGTGCCAGCAGCTTTCCTGGACGTATCACCGGGGAGCTGTTTTTT
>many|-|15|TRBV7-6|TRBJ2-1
CASSSLRQSYNEQFF
TGTGCCAGCAGCTCTCTGCGTCAATCCTACAATGAGCAGTTCTTC
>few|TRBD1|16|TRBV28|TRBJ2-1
CASSWLGQLRHNEQFF
TGTGCCAGCAGTTGGTTGGGACAGTTAAGGCACAATGAGCAGTTCTTC
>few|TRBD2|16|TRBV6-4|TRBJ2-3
CASSDSSGGGADTQYF
TGTGCCAGCAGTGACTCCAGCGGGGGGGGAGCAGATACGCAGTATTTT
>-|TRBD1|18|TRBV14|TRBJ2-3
CASSQLLDRVRSTDTQYF
TGTGCCAGCAGCCAACTCCTCGACAGGGTTCGAAGCACAGATACGCAGTATTTT
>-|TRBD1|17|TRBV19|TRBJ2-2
CASRAGGTGQKRGELFF
TGTGCCAGTAGGGCCGGGGGGACAGGGCAGAAACGCGGGGAGCTGTTTTTT
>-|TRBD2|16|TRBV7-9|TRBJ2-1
CASSFRRGGAYNEQFF
TGTGCCAGCAGCTTCCGCCGGGGGGGCGCGTACAATGAGCAGTTCTTC
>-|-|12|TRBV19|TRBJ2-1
CASNTGLYGQFF
TGTGCCAGTAACACAGGGTTATATGGGCAGTTCTTC
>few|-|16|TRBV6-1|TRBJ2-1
CASSALSGPTYNEQFF
TGTGCCAGCAGCGCCCTATCAGGGCCCACCTACAATGAGCAGTTCTTC